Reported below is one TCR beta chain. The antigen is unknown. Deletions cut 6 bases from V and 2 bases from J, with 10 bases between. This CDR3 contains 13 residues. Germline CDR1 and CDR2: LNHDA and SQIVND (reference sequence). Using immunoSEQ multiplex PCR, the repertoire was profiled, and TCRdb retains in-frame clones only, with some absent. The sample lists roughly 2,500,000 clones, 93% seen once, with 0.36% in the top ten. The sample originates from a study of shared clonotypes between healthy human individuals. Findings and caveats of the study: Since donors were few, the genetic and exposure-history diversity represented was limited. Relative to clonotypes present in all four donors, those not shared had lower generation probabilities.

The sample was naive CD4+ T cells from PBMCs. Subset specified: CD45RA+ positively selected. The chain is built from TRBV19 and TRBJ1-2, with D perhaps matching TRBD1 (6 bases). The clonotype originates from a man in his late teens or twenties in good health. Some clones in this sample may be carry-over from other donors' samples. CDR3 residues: CASRPQGNYGYTF. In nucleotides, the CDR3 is TGTGCCAGTAGGCCACAGGGAAACTATGGCTACACCTTC.